Listed below are T cell receptor beta chains from one sample, sequenced in a study of blood T cell repertoires in COVID-19. TCRdb keeps only in-frame clones here, not all; method: immunoSEQ multiplex PCR. The profile shows about 90,000 clones, around 81% of them singletons. The specimen was peripheral blood. Every receptor here comes from a woman in her 70s with active or convalescent COVID-19. Each CDR3 is given with its conserved first and last residue. The D gene is left open where the match is weak. Clone sizes are given selectively: once, few, many, or a class where the clone is expanded.

v_call,j_call,d_call,clone_size,cdr3_aa,cdr3_nt
TRBV20-1,TRBJ1-2,.,.,CSASSGYGYTF,TGCAGTGCTAGTTCAGGTTATGGCTACACCTTC
TRBV10-3,TRBJ2-2,TRBD1,once,CASRDGTAYTLNTGELFF,TGTGCCAGCCGAGATGGGACAGCCTATACCTTGAACACCGGGGAGCTGTTTTTT
TRBV11-2,TRBJ1-2,TRBD1,once,CASSLGTDFGYTF,TGTGCCAGCAGCCTCGGGACAGACTTTGGCTACACCTTC
TRBV4-3,TRBJ2-4,.,.,CASSSTGENIQYF,TGCGCCAGCAGCTCCACGGGGGAAAACATTCAGTACTTC
TRBV10-3,TRBJ1-1,.,.,CAISEWADNTEAFF,TGTGCCATCAGTGAGTGGGCAGACAACACTGAAGCTTTCTTT
TRBV2,TRBJ2-2,.,.,CASSESFTGELFF,TGTGCCAGCAGTGAATCTTTCACCGGGGAGCTGTTTTTT
TRBV25-1,TRBJ1-2,TRBD1,.,CASSEDRGGGYTF,TGTGCCAGCAGTGAGGACAGGGGCGGTGGCTACACCTTC
TRBV7-2,TRBJ1-5,.,.,CASSLEFNTNQPQHF,TGTGCCAGCAGCTTAGAGTTTAACACAAATCAGCCCCAGCATTTT
TRBV4-2,TRBJ1-2,.,.,CASSQDVGGAVGYTF,TGTGCCAGCAGCCAAGATGTGGGGGGGGCGGTAGGCTACACCTTC
TRBV28,TRBJ1-1,.,.,CATYLSGRNTEAFF,TGTGCCACCTATCTCTCGGGAAGGAACACTGAAGCTTTCTTT
TRBV5-1,TRBJ1-2,TRBD1,once,CASSRGSAGGDGYTF,TGCGCCAGCAGCCGGGGTTCGGCAGGGGGCGATGGCTACACCTTC
TRBV28,TRBJ2-7,TRBD1,.,CAIQQPGQGADEQYF,TGTGCCATCCAGCAACCGGGACAGGGGGCAGACGAGCAGTACTTC
TRBV5-1,TRBJ1-2,TRBD1,.,CASSQGQGNYGYTF,TGCGCCAGCAGCCAGGGACAGGGGAACTATGGCTACACCTTC
TRBV11-2,TRBJ2-1,TRBD2,.,CASSLAGLAGVTGFF,TGTGCCAGCAGCTTGGCGGGACTAGCGGGGGTCACGGGGTTCTTC
TRBV4-3,TRBJ1-1,.,.,CASSQEQNMNTEAFF,TGCGCCAGCAGCCAAGAACAGAATATGAACACTGAAGCTTTCTTT
TRBV9,TRBJ2-1,TRBD2,.,CASSLTPTGGTFF,TGTGCCAGCAGCCTAACCCCGACGGGGGGGACGTTCTTC
TRBV5-1,TRBJ1-1,TRBD1,.,CASSLARSNRGNTEAFF,TGCGCCAGCAGCTTGGCCCGTTCGAACAGGGGAAACACTGAAGCTTTCTTT
TRBV5-1,TRBJ1-2,TRBD1,.,CASSEGASANYGYTF,TGCGCCAGCAGCGAGGGGGCTAGTGCGAACTATGGCTACACCTTC
TRBV4-3,TRBJ1-4,TRBD1,.,CASSRRDRRDEKLFF,TGCGCCAGCAGCCGACGGGACAGGCGGGATGAAAAACTGTTTTTT
TRBV7-9,TRBJ2-4,TRBD1,.,CASSSDRGRVDIQYF,TGTGCCAGCAGCTCAGACAGGGGGCGGGTGGACATTCAGTACTTC
TRBV5-4,TRBJ1-6,.,.,CASSLGGASYNSPLHF,TGTGCCAGCAGCTTGGGTGGGGCGTCCTATAATTCACCCCTCCACTTT
TRBV11-3,TRBJ1-3,.,.,CASSREVGNTIYF,TGTGCCAGCAGCCGGGAAGTGGGAAACACCATATATTTT
TRBV18,TRBJ1-5,TRBD1,few,CASSGTGEVQPQHF,TGTGCCAGCTCAGGGACAGGGGAGGTTCAGCCCCAGCATTTT
TRBV10-3,TRBJ2-3,TRBD2,.,CATKGRGLDTQYF,TGTGCCACTAAGGGGAGGGGATTAGATACGCAGTATTTT
TRBV2,TRBJ2-5,.,.,CASSATRVETQYF,TGTGCCAGCAGTGCGACCCGGGTGGAGACCCAGTACTTC
TRBV5-1,TRBJ2-3,TRBD2,.,CATSLAPRMDTQYF,TGCGCCACTTCACTAGCGCCCCGGATGGATACGCAGTATTTT
TRBV5-6,TRBJ2-5,.,.,CASSLERGLTQETQYF,TGTGCCAGCAGCTTGGAACGGGGACTGACGCAAGAGACCCAGTACTTC
TRBV7-2,TRBJ2-1,.,.,CASSTQREQFF,TGTGCCAGCAGCACCCAGAGGGAGCAGTTCTTC
TRBV7-9,TRBJ1-1,.,.,CASSLGEGTEAFF,TGTGCCAGCAGCTTGGGTGAGGGCACTGAAGCTTTCTTT
TRBV2,TRBJ2-6,.,.,CASRNHGGTSTSGANVLTF,TGTGCCAGCAGAAACCACGGGGGAACTTCAACTTCTGGGGCCAACGTCCTGACTTTC
TRBV18,TRBJ2-3,TRBD1,.,CASSSLGRGQDTQYF,TGTGCCAGCTCAAGCCTCGGCAGGGGGCAAGATACGCAGTATTTT
TRBV7-2,TRBJ1-2,.,once,CASSPDSYANGYTF,TGTGCCAGCAGCCCAGACAGTTATGCCAATGGCTACACCTTC
TRBV12-3/TRBV12-4,TRBJ2-2,.,.,CASSLTGFELFF,TGTGCCAGCAGTTTGACCGGGTTCGAGCTGTTTTTT
TRBV7-9,TRBJ2-7,TRBD2,.,CASSPLAGGLEQYF,TGTGCCAGCAGCCCTCTCGCGGGGGGGTTGGAGCAGTACTTC
TRBV11-2,TRBJ1-6,TRBD1,.,CASRQGQFNSPLHF,TGTGCCAGCAGACAGGGACAGTTTAATTCACCCCTCCACTTT
TRBV7-2,TRBJ1-1,.,.,CASSYIPGYTEAFF,TGTGCCAGCAGCTATATCCCAGGGTACACTGAAGCTTTCTTT
TRBV4-2,TRBJ1-2,.,.,CASSLPGAPHYGYTF,TGTGCCAGCAGTTTGCCGGGAGCTCCTCACTATGGCTACACCTTC
TRBV2,TRBJ1-5,.,.,CASSAFSNQPQHF,TGTGCCAGCAGTGCGTTCAGTAATCAGCCCCAGCATTTT
TRBV24-1,TRBJ1-1,.,.,CATSERGQNTEAFF,TGTGCCACCAGTGAACGAGGACAGAACACTGAAGCTTTCTTT
TRBV5-1,TRBJ2-7,.,.,CASSGGSSGQYEQYF,TGCGCCAGCAGCGGGGGCAGTAGCGGGCAGTACGAGCAGTACTTC
TRBV7-2,TRBJ2-7,TRBD1,.,CASSSSGGYEQYF,TGTGCCAGCAGCTCCTCAGGGGGCTACGAGCAGTACTTC
TRBV3-1/TRBV3-2,TRBJ1-6,.,.,CASSQGSASGSPLHF,TGTGCCAGCAGCCAAGGGTCGGCCTCCGGGTCACCCCTCCACTTT
TRBV5-1,TRBJ1-3,.,few,CASSLAGVSGNTIYF,TGCGCCAGCAGCTTGGCCGGGGTGTCCGGAAACACCATATATTTT
TRBV7-9,TRBJ2-7,TRBD1,few,CASSPRQGRTYEQYF,TGTGCCAGCAGCCCCAGACAGGGAAGGACCTACGAGCAGTACTTC
TRBV12-3/TRBV12-4,TRBJ2-5,.,once,CASSSIRGETQYF,TGTGCCAGCAGTTCAATTCGGGGAGAGACCCAGTACTTC
TRBV7-2,TRBJ2-7,TRBD2,.,CASSFSGGSYEQYF,TGTGCCAGCAGCTTCAGCGGGGGCTCCTACGAGCAGTACTTC
TRBV5-1,TRBJ2-5,TRBD2,.,CASSPGLAPQETQYF,TGCGCCAGCAGCCCCGGACTAGCGCCTCAAGAGACCCAGTACTTC
TRBV4-1,TRBJ2-5,TRBD1,.,CASSQGAGQGEGETQYF,TGCGCCAGCAGCCAAGGGGCTGGCCAGGGGGAAGGGGAGACCCAGTACTTC
TRBV6-6,TRBJ1-4,.,.,CASSPGMIGEKLFF,TGTGCCAGCAGTCCGGGGATGATTGGTGAAAAACTGTTTTTT
TRBV21-1,TRBJ2-5,.,.,CASSSRDRGGETQYF,TGTGCCAGCAGCAGCCGGGACAGGGGTGGGGAGACCCAGTACTTC
TRBV2,TRBJ2-1,.,.,CASKRDWVYNEQFF,TGTGCCAGCAAGAGGGATTGGGTCTACAATGAGCAGTTCTTC
TRBV27,TRBJ2-1,TRBD2,.,CASSLRLAGAGWKYNEQFF,TGTGCCAGCAGTTTACGGCTAGCGGGGGCAGGATGGAAATACAATGAGCAGTTCTTC
TRBV28,TRBJ1-1,.,.,CASSLSGTEAFF,TGTGCCAGCAGTTTATCGGGCACTGAAGCTTTCTTT
TRBV2,TRBJ2-3,TRBD2,once,CASSLLGGDTQYF,TGTGCCAGCAGTCTACTGGGGGGGGATACGCAGTATTTT
TRBV18,TRBJ1-2,.,once,CASSPLQGEYGYTF,TGTGCCAGCTCACCACTTCAGGGTGAATATGGCTACACCTTC